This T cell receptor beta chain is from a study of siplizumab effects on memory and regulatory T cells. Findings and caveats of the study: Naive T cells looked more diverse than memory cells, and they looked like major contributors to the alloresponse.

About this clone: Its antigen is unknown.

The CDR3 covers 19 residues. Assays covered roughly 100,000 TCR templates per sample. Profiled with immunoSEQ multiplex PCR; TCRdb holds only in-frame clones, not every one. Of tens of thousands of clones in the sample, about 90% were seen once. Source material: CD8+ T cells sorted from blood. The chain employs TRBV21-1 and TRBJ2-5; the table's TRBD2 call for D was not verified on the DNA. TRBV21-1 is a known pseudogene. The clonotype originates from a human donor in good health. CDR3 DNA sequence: TGTGCCAGCACCTTACTCGACCTCAGGACTAGCGGGTACCAAGAGACCCAGTACTTC. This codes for CASTLLDLRTSGYQETQYF.